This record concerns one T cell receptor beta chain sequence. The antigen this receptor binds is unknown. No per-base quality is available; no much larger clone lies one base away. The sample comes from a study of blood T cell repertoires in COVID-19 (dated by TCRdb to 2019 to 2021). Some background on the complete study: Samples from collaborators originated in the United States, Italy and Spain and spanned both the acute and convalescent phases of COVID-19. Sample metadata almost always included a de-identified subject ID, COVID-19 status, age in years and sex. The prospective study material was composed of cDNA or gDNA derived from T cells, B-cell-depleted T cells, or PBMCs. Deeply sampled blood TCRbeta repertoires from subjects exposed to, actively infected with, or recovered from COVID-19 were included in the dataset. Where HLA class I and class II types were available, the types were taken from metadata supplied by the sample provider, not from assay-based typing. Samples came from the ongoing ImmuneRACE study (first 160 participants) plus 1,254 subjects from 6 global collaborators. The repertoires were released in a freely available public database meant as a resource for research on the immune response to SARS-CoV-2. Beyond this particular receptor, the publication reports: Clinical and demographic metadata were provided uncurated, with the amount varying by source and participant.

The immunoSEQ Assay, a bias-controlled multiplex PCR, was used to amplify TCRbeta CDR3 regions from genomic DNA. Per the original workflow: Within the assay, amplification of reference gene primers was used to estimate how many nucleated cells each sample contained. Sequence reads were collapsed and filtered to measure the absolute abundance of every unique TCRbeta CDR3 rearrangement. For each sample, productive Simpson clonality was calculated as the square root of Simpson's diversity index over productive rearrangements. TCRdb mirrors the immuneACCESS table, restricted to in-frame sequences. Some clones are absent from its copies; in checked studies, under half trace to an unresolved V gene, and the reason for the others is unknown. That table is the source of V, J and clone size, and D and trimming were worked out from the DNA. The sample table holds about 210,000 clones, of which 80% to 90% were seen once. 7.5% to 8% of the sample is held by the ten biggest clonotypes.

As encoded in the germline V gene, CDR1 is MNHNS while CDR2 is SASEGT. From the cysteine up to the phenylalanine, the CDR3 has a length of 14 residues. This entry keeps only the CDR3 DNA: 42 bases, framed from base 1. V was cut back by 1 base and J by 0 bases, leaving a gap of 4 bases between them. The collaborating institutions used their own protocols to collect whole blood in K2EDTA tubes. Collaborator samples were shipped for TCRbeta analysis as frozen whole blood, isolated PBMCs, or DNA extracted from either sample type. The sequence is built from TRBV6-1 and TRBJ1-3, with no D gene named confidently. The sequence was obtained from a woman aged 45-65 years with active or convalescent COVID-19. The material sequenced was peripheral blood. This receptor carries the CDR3 CASSEGASGNTIYF. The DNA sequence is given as TGTGCCAGCAGTGAAGGGGCCTCTGGAAACACCATATATTTT.